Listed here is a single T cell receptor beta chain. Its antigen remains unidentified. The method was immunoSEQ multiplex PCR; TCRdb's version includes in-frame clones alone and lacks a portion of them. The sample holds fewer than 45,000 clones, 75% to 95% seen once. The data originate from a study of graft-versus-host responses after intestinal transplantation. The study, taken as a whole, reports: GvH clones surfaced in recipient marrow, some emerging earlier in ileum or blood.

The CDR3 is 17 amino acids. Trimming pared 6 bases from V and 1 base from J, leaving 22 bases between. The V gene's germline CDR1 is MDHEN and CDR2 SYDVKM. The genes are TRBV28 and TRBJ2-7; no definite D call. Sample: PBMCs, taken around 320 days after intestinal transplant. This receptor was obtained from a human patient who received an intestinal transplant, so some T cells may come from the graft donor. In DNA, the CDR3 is TGTGCCAGCAGCCGCTACTCCCGGGCAGGCAAATCCTACGAGCAGTACTTC. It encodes CASSRYSRAGKSYEQYF.